A single sample is the source of the 26 T cell receptor beta chains below, sequenced in a study of CD8 T cells in Susac syndrome. Reverse transcription of roughly 0.5 to 1 ug RNA was carried out with random hexamers. TCRdb reprocessed the immunoSEQ multiplex PCR reads via MiXCR and lists one record per CDR3 protein. The sample yields over 350,000 distinct CDR3 sequences, 85% seen once. Sample: CD8+ T cells from PBMCs. The source of these receptors is a human donor with multiple sclerosis.

The table lists this clonotype with a count of one. The V call is TRBV2, the J call TRBJ2-4; D gene ambiguous. The CDR3 loop spans 15 amino acids. Germline CDR1 SNHLY, CDR2 FYNNEI. V was shortened by 3 bases and J by 0 bases, with 9 bases between the two germline ends. CDR3 nucleotides: TGTGCCAGCAGTGAGGTGGATCTAGCCAAAAACATTCAGTACTTC. Protein product: CASSEVDLAKNIQYF.

V and J are TRBV11-3 and TRBJ2-1; D may correspond to TRBD1 or TRBD2 (5 bases each). The CDR3 has 13 residues. Trimming shortened V by 5 bases and J by 10 bases, and 15 bases separated the two germline ends. In germline, CDR1 is SGHNT, CDR2 YENEEA. CDR3 in amino acids: CASSPPGPGEQFF. CDR3 in DNA: TGTGCCAGCAGCCCTCCGGGACCCGGGGAGCAGTTCTTC.

The chain couples TRBV2 to TRBJ1-1; 12 nucleotides agree with TRBD1. In germline, CDR1 is SNHLY, CDR2 FYNNEI. With 3 bases clipped from V and 3 bases from J, the junction kept 5 bases outside the gene matches. This CDR3 contains 16 residues. The DNA of the CDR3 is TGTGCCAGCAGTGATACCGGGACAGGGGGCTACACTGAAGCTTTCTTT. This sequence encodes CASSDTGTGGYTEAFF.

The rearrangement joins TRBV19 to TRBJ2-5; D unresolved. The CDR3 sequence is 12 residues long. Germline-derived CDR1 and CDR2 are LNHDA and SQIVND (reference sequence). V was cut by 5 bases and J by 5 bases, with 9 bases left in between. CDR3 DNA: TGTGCCAGTAGTGCAAATGGGGAGACCCAGTACTTC. Translating it yields CASSANGETQYF.

The V and J genes are TRBV27 and TRBJ1-6; 7 bases match TRBD1. The CDR3 is made up of 16 amino acids. The V and J ends lost 5 bases and 7 bases, in that order; junction bases with no gene match: 11. Germline CDR1 and CDR2: MNHEY and SMNVEV (reference sequence). The CDR3 here is CASSPLTGLFNSPLHF. The CDR3 DNA sequence: TGTGCCAGCAGTCCATTGACAGGGCTTTTCAATTCACCCCTCCACTTT.

The chain has TRBV4-1 and TRBJ1-1; TRBD1 matches at 9 bases. Losses at the gene ends were 0 bases for V and 7 bases for J; bases not matched to a gene: 12. The CDR3 consists of 17 residues. CDR1 is MGHRA and CDR2 is YSYEKL in the germline V gene. CDR3 DNA sequence: TGCGCCAGCAGCCAAGATCGGTGGACAGGGGAAGCCTTTGAAGCTTTCTTT. Protein sequence: CASSQDRWTGEAFEAFF.

The CDR3 is CASTGGVGYNEQFF. The CDR3 DNA reads as TGTGCCAGCACCGGAGGAGTCGGCTACAATGAGCAGTTCTTC. The chain has TRBV14 and TRBJ2-1; possibly TRBD2 for D (5 bases). CDR1 is SGHDN, CDR2 FVKESK, per germline. V lost 7 bases and J 3 bases, leaving 13 bases between the germline ends. The CDR3 totals 14 residues.

This sequence joins TRBV20-1 and TRBJ2-1; no clear D. The CDR3 length is 14 residues. The germline gives CDR1 DFQATT, CDR2 SNEGSKA (reference sequence). Between the trimmed V and J ends, which lost 0 bases and 4 bases, there was a span of 10 bases. The CDR3 loop is CSARDLRAYNEQFF. CDR3 bases: TGCAGTGCTAGAGATTTACGGGCTTACAATGAGCAGTTCTTC.

The rearrangement uses TRBV7-6 and TRBJ2-7; 8 bases agree with TRBD2. V shed 4 bases, J shed 6 bases, and the junction held 11 bases outside the gene matches. The CDR3 consists of 15 residues. Germline V gene data show CDR1 as SGHVS and CDR2 as FNYEAQ. The CDR3 here is CASSSLLAAASEQYF. The DNA of the CDR3 is TGTGCCAGCAGCTCCCTACTAGCGGCAGCTTCCGAGCAGTACTTC. Filled out from reference TRBV7-6 and TRBJ2-7, the complete variable domain reads GAGVSQSPRYKVTKRGQDVALRCDPISGHVSLYWYRQALGQGPEFLTYFNYEAQQDKSGLPNDRFSAERPEGSISTLTIQRTEQRDSAMYRCASSSLLAAASEQYFGPGTRLTVT.

This chain links TRBV4-1 with TRBJ2-1; no clear D. Per the germline V gene, CDR1 is MGHRA and CDR2 is YSYEKL. The CDR3 consists of 16 residues. V was pared by 1 base and J by 7 bases, with 17 bases between. CDR3 sequence reads: CASSQAGVAVGNEQFF. In nucleotides, the CDR3 is TGCGCCAGCAGCCAAGCCGGTGTGGCAGTAGGGAATGAGCAGTTCTTC.

V usage is TRBV6-5 and J usage is TRBJ2-3, with 11 nucleotides matching TRBD2. CDR3 length: 17 amino acids. The V and J ends lost 6 bases and 5 bases, in that order; junction bases with no gene match: 13. CDR1 is MNHEY and CDR2 is SVGAGI in the germline V gene. This chain's CDR3 is CASSYDSSGGAGDTQYF. The DNA for the CDR3 is TGTGCCAGCAGCTACGATAGTAGCGGGGGGGCCGGAGATACGCAGTATTTT.

The J gene is TRBJ1-2, the V gene TRBV5-4, with D unclear. The germline V gene encodes CDR1 SGHNT and CDR2 YYREEE (reference sequence). Trimming left V 0 bases short and J 3 bases short, with 9 bases between. The CDR3 is 14 amino acids. The CDR3 spells CASSLALADYGYTF. As DNA, the CDR3 is TGTGCCAGCAGCTTGGCCTTGGCAGACTATGGCTACACCTTC.

The chain employs TRBV14 and TRBJ2-1, with no clear D. Between the trimmed V and J ends, which lost 0 bases and 8 bases, there was a span of 11 bases. The CDR3 has 14 amino acids. CDR1 and CDR2 (germline): SGHDN, FVKESK. In DNA form, the CDR3 reads TGTGCCAGCAGCCAAGAACTCACACCCGATGAGCAGTTCTTC. Translating gives CASSQELTPDEQFF.

The chain carries TRBV6-5 and TRBJ2-7, with D possibly called TRBD1 or TRBD2 (5 bases each). Trimming took 7 bases from V and 2 from J, leaving 15 bases between them. The CDR3 consists of 14 residues. Germline V gene sequence: CDR1 MNHEY, CDR2 SVGAGI. In nucleotides, the CDR3 is TGTGCCAGCATGCCGGGACCAGTCCCCTACGAGCAGTACTTC. Encoded protein: CASMPGPVPYEQYF.

The genes are TRBV4-1 and TRBJ2-7; TRBD2 aligns across 10 bases. J gave up 5 bases and V 4 bases, and 14 bases lay outside the gene matches. Germline-derived CDR1 and CDR2 are MGHRA and YSYEKL. The CDR3 runs 17 residues. The CDR3 spells CASSPILTSGISNEQYF. The CDR3 nucleotides are TGCGCCAGCAGCCCAATACTAACTAGCGGGATTTCCAACGAGCAGTACTTC.

The rearrangement joins TRBV20-1 to TRBJ2-7; 8 positions match TRBD2. Germline values: CDR1 DFQATT, CDR2 SNEGSKA (reference sequence). V lost 4 bases to trimming and J lost 6 bases; unmatched junction nucleotides: 14. This CDR3 comprises 15 residues. The CDR3 loop reads CSATPPGSGIAEQYF. The DNA for the CDR3 is TGCAGTGCTACTCCCCCGGGTAGCGGGATCGCCGAGCAGTACTTC.

V is TRBV2 and J is TRBJ1-1; TRBD1 is a possible D gene (6 bases). The V end was cut by 6 bases, the J end by 1 base, with 15 bases between. CDR3 length: 15 amino acids. Germline V gene lookup returns CDR1 SNHLY and CDR2 FYNNEI. Here the CDR3 reads CASSPWGGENTEAFF. CDR3 bases: TGTGCCAGCAGCCCTTGGGGGGGCGAGAACACTGAAGCTTTCTTT.

This clonotype appeared a few times. The chain is built from TRBV3-1 and TRBJ2-5; D gene ambiguous. The CDR3 totals 14 residues. Per the germline V gene, CDR1 is LGHDT and CDR2 is YNNKEL (reference sequence). With 1 base removed from V and 5 bases from J, the gap between germline ends came to 11 bases. The CDR3 sequence: CASSQVTLGETQYF. Written as DNA, the CDR3 is TGTGCCAGCAGCCAAGTAACGCTGGGGGAGACCCAGTACTTC.

The chain recombines TRBV14 with TRBJ2-1, with no clear D. The CDR3 runs 13 residues. The V end lost 7 bases, the J end lost 9 bases, and 16 bases lay between the germline ends. Germline V lookup: CDR1 SGHDN, CDR2 FVKESK. In nucleotides, the CDR3 is TGTGCCAGCACCAATAACCCAGGACGTGAGCAGTTCTTC. It encodes CASTNNPGREQFF.

The rearrangement uses TRBV30 and TRBJ1-1; TRBD1 agrees at 7 bases. This CDR3 is built from 11 residues. Germline V gives CDR1 GTSNPN, CDR2 SVGIG (reference sequence). With 5 bases clipped from V and 7 bases from J, the junction kept 4 bases outside the gene matches. Here the CDR3 DNA reads TGTGCCTGGGCAGGGGGTTTTGAAGCTTTCTTT. It codes for CAWAGGFEAFF.

V gene TRBV27 combines with J gene TRBJ1-1; 9 bases map to TRBD1. The trim removed 6 bases at V and 4 bases at J, leaving 9 bases unmatched. The CDR3 runs 15 residues. Germline lookup yields CDR1 MNHEY and CDR2 SMNVEV (reference sequence). CDR3 sequence: CASSSGGQGSTEAFF. For the CDR3, the DNA is TGTGCCAGCAGCTCAGGGGGACAGGGCTCCACTGAAGCTTTCTTT.

The V gene is TRBV27, the J gene TRBJ2-7; 7 bases line up with TRBD1. CDR1 is MNHEY and CDR2 is SMNVEV in the germline V gene (reference sequence). The CDR3 consists of 15 residues. With 5 bases clipped from V and 2 bases from J, the junction kept 9 bases outside the gene matches. This CDR3 is CASSPGTVQTYEQYF. CDR3 DNA: TGTGCCAGCAGTCCGGGGACAGTCCAAACCTACGAGCAGTACTTC.

This chain links TRBV12-3 or TRBV12-4 with TRBJ2-1; D remains unclear. The CDR3 is 11 residues long. The V and J ends lost 2 bases and 10 bases respectively, with 6 bases between them. The CDR3 nucleotides read TGTGCCAGCAGTTTAAGTATGGAGCAGTTCTTC. It is translated as CASSLSMEQFF.

The rearrangement joins TRBV30 to TRBJ2-3; no firm D call. Deletions cut 5 bases from V and 5 bases from J, with 20 bases between. CDR1 GTSNPN and CDR2 SVGIG come from the germline V gene (reference sequence). The CDR3 is 15 residues long. CDR3 bases: TGTGCCTGGTCTCATCCGCTTAAACAAGGAGATACGCAGTATTTT. Translation gives CAWSHPLKQGDTQYF.

This clonotype was detected only once. In nucleotides, the CDR3 is TGCAGTGCTAGAGAGACAGAAGCCATTGGAAACACCATATATTTT. This translates into CSARETEAIGNTIYF. V usage is TRBV20-1 and J usage is TRBJ1-3, with D tentatively TRBD1 (5 bases). The CDR3 length is 15 residues. The germline CDR1 and CDR2 sequences are DFQATT and SNEGSKA (reference sequence). Deletions cut 0 bases from V and 3 bases from J, with 12 bases between.

This clonotype was seen a single time. The chain uses TRBV27 and TRBJ2-2; D gene uncertain. The CDR3 length is 15 residues. CDR1 is MNHEY and CDR2 is SMNVEV in the germline V gene (reference sequence). Deletions cut 1 base from V and 7 bases from J, with 13 bases between. CDR3 bases: TGTGCCAGCAGTTTATTAGGGCAGGCCGACGGGGAGCTGTTTTTT. Translation: CASSLLGQADGELFF.